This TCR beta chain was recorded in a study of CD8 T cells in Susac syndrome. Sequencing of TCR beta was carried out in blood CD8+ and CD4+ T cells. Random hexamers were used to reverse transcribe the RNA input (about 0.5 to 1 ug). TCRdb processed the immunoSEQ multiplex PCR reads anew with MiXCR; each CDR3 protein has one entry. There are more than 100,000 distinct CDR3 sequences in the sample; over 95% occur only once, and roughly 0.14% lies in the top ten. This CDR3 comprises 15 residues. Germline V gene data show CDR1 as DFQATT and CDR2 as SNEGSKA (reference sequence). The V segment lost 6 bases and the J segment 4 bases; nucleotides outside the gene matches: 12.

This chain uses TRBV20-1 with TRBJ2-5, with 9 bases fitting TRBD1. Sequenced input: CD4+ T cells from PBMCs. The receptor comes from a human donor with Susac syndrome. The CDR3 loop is CSAGPMTGGSETQYF. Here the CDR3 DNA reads TGCAGTGCAGGCCCTATGACAGGGGGTTCAGAGACCCAGTACTTC.